This TCR beta chain is drawn from a study of control samples from healthy donors and cancer patients. Generated by immunoSEQ multiplex PCR, the TCRdb table keeps only in-frame clones and is missing some. The profile shows about 140,000 clones, about 90% of them singletons. This CDR3 comprises 14 residues. V was pared by 7 bases and J by 2 bases, with 7 bases of the junction left unmatched. Germline CDR1 and CDR2: LNHDA and SQIVND (reference sequence). Sequenced: blood. This clonotype originated in a man aged 18 to 35 in good health. V gene TRBV19 combines with J gene TRBJ2-7; TRBD1 matches 8 bases. The CDR3 loop reads CASTPGGWAYEQYF. DNA of the CDR3: TGTGCCAGTACTCCAGGGGGCTGGGCCTACGAGCAGTACTTC.